This T cell receptor (beta chain) derives from a study of blood T cells in healthy people across ages. Trimming took off 5 bases at V and 11 bases at J, with 21 bases between the two ends. The V gene's germline CDR1 is SGHTA and CDR2 FQGNSA. The CDR3 sequence is 14 residues long. With a J-beta primer mix and a sample-barcoded 5' primer, a second PCR ran 7 to 11 cycles. TCRdb redid the calling of the 5' RACE reads with MiXCR, one entry per CDR3 protein. The data show roughly 800,000 distinct CDR3 sequences, with 55% to 75% seen just once and about 20% held by the top ten. V and J are TRBV7-2 and TRBJ2-5; TRBD2 might be the D (5 bases). The sequence was collected from a man between 25 and 39 years old in good health. Input material: blood. CDR3 nucleotides: TGTGCCAGCAGCAGCCAACCGGGGAACAATGAGCAGTACTTC. It yields the protein CASSSQPGNNEQYF.